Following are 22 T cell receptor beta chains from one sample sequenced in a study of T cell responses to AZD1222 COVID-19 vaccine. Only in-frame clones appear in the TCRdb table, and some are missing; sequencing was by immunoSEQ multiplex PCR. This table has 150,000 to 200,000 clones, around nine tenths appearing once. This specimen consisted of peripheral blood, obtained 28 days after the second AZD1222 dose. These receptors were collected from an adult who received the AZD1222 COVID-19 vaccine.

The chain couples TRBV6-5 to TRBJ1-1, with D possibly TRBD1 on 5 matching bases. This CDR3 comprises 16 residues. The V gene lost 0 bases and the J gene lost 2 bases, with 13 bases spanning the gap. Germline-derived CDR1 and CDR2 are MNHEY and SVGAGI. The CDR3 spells CASSYSTRGGNTEAFF. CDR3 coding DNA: TGTGCCAGCAGTTACTCAACGAGGGGAGGAAACACTGAAGCTTTCTTT.

The chain's CDR3 is CASRVGQGGTYGYTF. The CDR3 DNA reads as TGTGCCAGCAGGGTGGGACAGGGAGGAACCTATGGCTACACCTTC. This chain links TRBV2 with TRBJ1-2; 9 bases fit TRBD1. Germline V lookup: CDR1 SNHLY, CDR2 FYNNEI. The CDR3 runs 15 residues. The V gene end was trimmed by 6 bases and the J gene end by 4 bases; junction bases not matched to a gene: 9.

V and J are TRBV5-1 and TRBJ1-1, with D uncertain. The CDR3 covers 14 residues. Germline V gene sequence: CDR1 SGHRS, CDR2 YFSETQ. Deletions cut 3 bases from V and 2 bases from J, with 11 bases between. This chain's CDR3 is CASSSQARNTEAFF. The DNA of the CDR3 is TGCGCCAGCAGCTCTCAAGCACGTAACACTGAAGCTTTCTTT.

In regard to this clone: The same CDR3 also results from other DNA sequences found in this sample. This CDR3 is CASSPRTGGNSPLHF. In DNA form, the CDR3 reads TGCGCCAGCAGCCCCAGGACAGGTGGGAATTCACCCCTCCACTTT. This chain joins TRBV5-1 and TRBJ1-6, with 7 bases matching TRBD1. The length of the CDR3 is 15 residues. The J segment lost 7 bases and the V segment lost 4 bases, leaving 8 bases of the junction unmatched. CDR1 and CDR2 (germline): SGHRS, YFSETQ.

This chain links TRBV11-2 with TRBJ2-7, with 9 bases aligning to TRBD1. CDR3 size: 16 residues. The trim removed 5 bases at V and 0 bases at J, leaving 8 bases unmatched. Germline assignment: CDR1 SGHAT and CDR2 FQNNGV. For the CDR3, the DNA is TGTGCCAGCAGCGACCCGGGACAGGGTAGCTCCTACGAGCAGTACTTC. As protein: CASSDPGQGSSYEQYF.

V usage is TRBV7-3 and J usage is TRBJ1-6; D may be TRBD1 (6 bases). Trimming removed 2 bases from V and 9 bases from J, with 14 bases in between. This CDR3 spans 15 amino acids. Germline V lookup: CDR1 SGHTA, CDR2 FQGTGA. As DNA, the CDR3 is TGTGCCAGCAGCTTAGGGGGCCAGGGCGTTTCACCCCTCCACTTT. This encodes CASSLGGQGVSPLHF. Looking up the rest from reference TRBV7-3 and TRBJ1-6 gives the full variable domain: GAGVSQTPSNKVTEKGKYVELRCDPISGHTALYWYRQSLGQGPEFLIYFQGTGAADDSGLPNDRFFAVRPEGSVSTLKIQRTERGDSAVYLCASSLGGQGVSPLHFGNGTRLTVT.

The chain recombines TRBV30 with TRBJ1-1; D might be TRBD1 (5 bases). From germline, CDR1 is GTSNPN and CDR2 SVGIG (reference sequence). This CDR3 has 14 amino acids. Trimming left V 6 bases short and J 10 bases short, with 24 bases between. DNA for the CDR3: TGTGCCTGTCCCGATTCGAAGGTCTTTCAGGGAGCTTTCTTT. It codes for CACPDSKVFQGAFF.

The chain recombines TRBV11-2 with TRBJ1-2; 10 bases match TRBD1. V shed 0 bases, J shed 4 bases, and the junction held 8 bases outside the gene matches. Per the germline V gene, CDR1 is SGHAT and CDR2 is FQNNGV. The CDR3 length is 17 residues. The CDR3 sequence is CASSLEGAGTGAYGYTF. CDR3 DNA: TGTGCCAGCAGCTTAGAGGGGGCCGGGACAGGGGCCTATGGCTACACCTTC.

The CDR3 reads CSASAVPNTEAFF. The CDR3 DNA sequence: TGCAGTGCTAGTGCGGTTCCGAACACTGAAGCTTTCTTT. This rearrangement joins TRBV20-1 to TRBJ1-1, with D unresolved. The CDR3 has 13 residues. V shed 3 bases and J shed 1 base, with 9 bases lying between them. Germline loops: CDR1 DFQATT, CDR2 SNEGSKA (reference sequence).

The CDR3 loop reads CASNQQGPPNEQFF. CDR3 nucleotide sequence: TGTGCCAGCAATCAACAGGGCCCCCCCAATGAGCAGTTCTTC. The chain joins TRBV28 to TRBJ2-1; TRBD1 is a possible D gene (6 bases). The CDR3 is 14 residues long. V was pared by 7 bases and J by 6 bases, with 16 bases between. CDR1 and CDR2 from the germline V gene are MDHEN and SYDVKM.

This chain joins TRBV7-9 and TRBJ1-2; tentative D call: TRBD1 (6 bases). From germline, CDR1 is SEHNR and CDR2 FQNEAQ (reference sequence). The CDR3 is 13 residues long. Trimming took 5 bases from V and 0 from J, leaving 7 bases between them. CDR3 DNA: TGTGCCAGCAGCCGGGACACTAACTATGGCTACACCTTC. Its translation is CASSRDTNYGYTF.

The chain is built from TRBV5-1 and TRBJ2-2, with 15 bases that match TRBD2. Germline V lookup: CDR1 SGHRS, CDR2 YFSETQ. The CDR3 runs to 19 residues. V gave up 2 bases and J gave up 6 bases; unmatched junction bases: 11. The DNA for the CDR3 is TGCGCCAGCAGCTTTCAACGGACTAGCGGGGGGGCCACTCCCGGGGAGCTGTTTTTT. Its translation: CASSFQRTSGGATPGELFF.

CDR3 region: CASTSGRSLPLHF. The DNA for the CDR3 is TGTGCCAGCACCTCAGGGAGGAGTCTACCCCTCCACTTT. This sequence joins TRBV12-3 or TRBV12-4 and TRBJ1-6; weak D call: TRBD1 (5 bases). The CDR3 length is 13 residues. The ends were cut back, 7 bases at V and 12 bases at J, with 16 bases in the middle.

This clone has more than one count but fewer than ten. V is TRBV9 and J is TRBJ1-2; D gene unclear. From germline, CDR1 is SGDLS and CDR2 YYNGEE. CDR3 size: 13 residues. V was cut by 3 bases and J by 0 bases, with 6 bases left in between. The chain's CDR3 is CASSGNPNYGYTF. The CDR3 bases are TGTGCCAGCAGCGGAAACCCTAACTATGGCTACACCTTC.

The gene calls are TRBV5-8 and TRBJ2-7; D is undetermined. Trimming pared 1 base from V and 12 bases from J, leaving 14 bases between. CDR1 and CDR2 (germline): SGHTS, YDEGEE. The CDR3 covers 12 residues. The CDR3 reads CASSLKQSWAYF. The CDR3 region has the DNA TGTGCCAGCAGCTTGAAGCAGAGTTGGGCGTACTTC.

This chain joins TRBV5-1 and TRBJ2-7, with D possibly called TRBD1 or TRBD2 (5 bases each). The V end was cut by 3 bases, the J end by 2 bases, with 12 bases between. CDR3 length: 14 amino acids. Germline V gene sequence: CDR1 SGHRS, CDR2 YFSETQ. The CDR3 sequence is CASSSGPGAYEQYF. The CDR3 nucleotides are TGCGCCAGCAGCTCGGGGCCCGGGGCCTACGAGCAGTACTTC.

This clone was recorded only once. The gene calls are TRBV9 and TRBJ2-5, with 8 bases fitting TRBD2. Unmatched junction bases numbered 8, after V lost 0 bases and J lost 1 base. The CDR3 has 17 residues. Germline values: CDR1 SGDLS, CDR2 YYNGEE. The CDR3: CASSVGISGAGQETQYF. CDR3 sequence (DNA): TGTGCCAGCAGCGTAGGGATTAGCGGGGCGGGCCAAGAGACCCAGTACTTC.

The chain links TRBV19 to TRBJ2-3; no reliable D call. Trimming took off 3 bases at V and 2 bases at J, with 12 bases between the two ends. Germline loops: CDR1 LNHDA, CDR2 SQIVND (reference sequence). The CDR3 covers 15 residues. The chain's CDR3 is CASSISRHSTDTQYF. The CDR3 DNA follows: TGTGCCAGTAGTATCAGCAGACATTCCACAGATACGCAGTATTTT.

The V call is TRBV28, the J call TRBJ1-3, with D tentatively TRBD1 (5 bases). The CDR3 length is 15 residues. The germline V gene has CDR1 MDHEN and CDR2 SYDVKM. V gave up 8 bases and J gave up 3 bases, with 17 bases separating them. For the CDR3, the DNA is TGTGCCAGCCTCCGGAGGGGATGGTTTGGAAACACCATATATTTT. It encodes CASLRRGWFGNTIYF.

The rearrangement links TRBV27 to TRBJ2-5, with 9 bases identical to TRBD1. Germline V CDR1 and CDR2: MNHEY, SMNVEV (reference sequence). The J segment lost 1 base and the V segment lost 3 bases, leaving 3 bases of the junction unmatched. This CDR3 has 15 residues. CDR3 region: CASSFWGQGQETQYF. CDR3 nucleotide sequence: TGTGCCAGCAGTTTTTGGGGACAGGGCCAAGAGACCCAGTACTTC.

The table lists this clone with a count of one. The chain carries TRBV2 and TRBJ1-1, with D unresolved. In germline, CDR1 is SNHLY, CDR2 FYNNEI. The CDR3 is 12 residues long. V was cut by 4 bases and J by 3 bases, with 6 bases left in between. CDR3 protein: CASSAEDTEAFF. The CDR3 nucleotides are TGTGCCAGCAGTGCGGAGGACACTGAAGCTTTCTTT.

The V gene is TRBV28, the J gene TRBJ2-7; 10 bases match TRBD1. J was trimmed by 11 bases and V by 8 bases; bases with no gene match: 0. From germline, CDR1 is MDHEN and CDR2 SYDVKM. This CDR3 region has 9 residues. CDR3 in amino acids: CASGTGEYF. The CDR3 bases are TGTGCCAGCGGGACAGGGGAGTACTTC. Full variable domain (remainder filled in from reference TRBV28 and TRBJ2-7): DVKVTQSSRYLVKRTGEKVFLECVQDMDHENMFWYRQDPGLGLRLIYFSYDVKMKEKGDIPEGYSVSREKKERFSLILESASTNQTSMYLCASGTGEYFGPGTRLTVT.